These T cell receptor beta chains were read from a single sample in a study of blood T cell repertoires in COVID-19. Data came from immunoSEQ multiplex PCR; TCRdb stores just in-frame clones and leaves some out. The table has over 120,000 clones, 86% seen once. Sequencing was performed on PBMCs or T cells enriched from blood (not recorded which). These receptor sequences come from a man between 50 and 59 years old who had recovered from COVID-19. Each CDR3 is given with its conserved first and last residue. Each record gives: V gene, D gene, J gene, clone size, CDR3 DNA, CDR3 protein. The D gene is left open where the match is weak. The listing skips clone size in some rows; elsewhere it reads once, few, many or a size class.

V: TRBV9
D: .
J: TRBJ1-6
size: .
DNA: TGTGCCAGCAGCGTAGCCGAGGCTTCACCCCTCCACTTT
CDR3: CASSVAEASPLHF

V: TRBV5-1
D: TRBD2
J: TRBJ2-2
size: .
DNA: TGCGCCAGCAGCTTGGGCACCGGGGGGACCGGGGAGCTGTTTTTT
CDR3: CASSLGTGGTGELFF

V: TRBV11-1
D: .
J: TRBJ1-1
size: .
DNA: TGTGCCAGCAGCTTAGGTAGTCTGACTGCGAACACTGAAGCTTTCTTT
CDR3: CASSLGSLTANTEAFF

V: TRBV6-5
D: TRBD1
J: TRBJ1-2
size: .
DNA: TGTGCCAGCAGGCACGACAGGGACGGCTACACCTTC
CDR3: CASRHDRDGYTF

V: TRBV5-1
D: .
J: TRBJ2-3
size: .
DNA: TGCGCCAGCAGTCCAGTGGCAGGGACAGATACGCAGTATTTT
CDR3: CASSPVAGTDTQYF

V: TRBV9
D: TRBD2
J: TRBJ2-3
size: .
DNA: TGTGCCAGCAGCGTAGGTTGGCGGGAGGTCATAGATACGCAGTATTTT
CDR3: CASSVGWREVIDTQYF

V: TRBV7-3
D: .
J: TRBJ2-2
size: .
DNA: TGTGCCAGCAGCTCAGGAGGAGGGGCCGGGGAGCTGTTTTTT
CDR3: CASSSGGGAGELFF

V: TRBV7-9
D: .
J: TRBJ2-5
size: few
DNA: TGTGCCAGCAGCTGGGGACTGAGGGTCGAAGAGACCCAGTACTTC
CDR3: CASSWGLRVEETQYF

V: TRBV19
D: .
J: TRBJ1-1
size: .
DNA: TGTGCCACCAGACAGATGAACACTGAAGCTTTCTTT
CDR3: CATRQMNTEAFF

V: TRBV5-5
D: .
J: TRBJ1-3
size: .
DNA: TGTGCCAGCAGCGCAATGGCCGGGACATTCGATAACACCATATATTTT
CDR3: CASSAMAGTFDNTIYF

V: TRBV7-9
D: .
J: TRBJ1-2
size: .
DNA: TGTGCCAGCAGCTCCCAACAGGGTGGCGGCTACACCTTC
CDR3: CASSSQQGGGYTF

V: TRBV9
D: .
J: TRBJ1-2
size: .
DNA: TGTGCCAGCAGCGTTTCAAACTATGGCTACACCTTC
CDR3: CASSVSNYGYTF

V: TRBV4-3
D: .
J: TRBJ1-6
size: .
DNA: TGCGCCAGCAGCCAAACTACAGGGTCAATTAGTTCACCCCTCCACTTT
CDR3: CASSQTTGSISSPLHF

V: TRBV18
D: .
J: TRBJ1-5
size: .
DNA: TGTGCCAGCTCACCCCTCCCGTTGAGTAGCAATCAGCCCCAGCATTTT
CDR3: CASSPLPLSSNQPQHF

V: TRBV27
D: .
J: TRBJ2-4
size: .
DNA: TGTGCCAGCAGCCTCCTAGGGGGAGACATTCAGTACTTC
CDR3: CASSLLGGDIQYF

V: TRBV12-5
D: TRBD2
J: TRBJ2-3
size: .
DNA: TGTGCTAGTGGTCCTAGGACTAGCGGGAGGGCCGGCTCCACAGATACGCAGTATTTT
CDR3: CASGPRTSGRAGSTDTQYF

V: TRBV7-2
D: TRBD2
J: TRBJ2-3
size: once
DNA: TGTGCCAGCAGCTCCCGACGGGGCGCGGGGGGGCGGGCAGATACGCAGTATTTT
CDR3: CASSSRRGAGGRADTQYF

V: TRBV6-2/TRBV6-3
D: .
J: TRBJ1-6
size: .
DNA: TGTGCCAGCAGTTTCCAAACGAGTCATAATTCACCCCTCCACTTT
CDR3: CASSFQTSHNSPLHF

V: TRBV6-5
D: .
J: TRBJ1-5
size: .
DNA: TGTGCCAGCAGTTATGCCCTGGGGCCCCATCAGCCCCAGCATTTT
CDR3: CASSYALGPHQPQHF

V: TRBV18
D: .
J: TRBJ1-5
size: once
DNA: TGTGCCAGCTCACCCACCGGGACTTATAGCAATCAGCCCCAGCATTTT
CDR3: CASSPTGTYSNQPQHF

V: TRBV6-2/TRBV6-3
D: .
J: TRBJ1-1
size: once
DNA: TGTGCCAGCAGTTACCCGGGGTTATCGGGCACTGAAGCTTTCTTT
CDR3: CASSYPGLSGTEAFF

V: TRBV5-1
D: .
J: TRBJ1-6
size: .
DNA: TGCGCCAGCAGCCCTTCCGAAAGTAGAAATTTACCCCTCCACTTT
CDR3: CASSPSESRNLPLHF

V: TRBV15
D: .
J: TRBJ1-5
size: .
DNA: TGTGCCACCAGCAGAGATCAGGGTCAGCCCCAGCATTTT
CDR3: CATSRDQGQPQHF

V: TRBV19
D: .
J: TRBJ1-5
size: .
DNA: TGTGCCAGTAGGTTGGGGCGCAATCAGCCCCAGCATTTT
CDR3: CASRLGRNQPQHF

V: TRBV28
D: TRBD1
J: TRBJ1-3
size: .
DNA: TGTGCCAGCAGTTTGCCAGGGGGCCCGAGAAACACCATATATTTT
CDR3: CASSLPGGPRNTIYF

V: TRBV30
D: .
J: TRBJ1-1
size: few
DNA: TGTGCCTGGAGACCGTTGGAGGGTTTTTGGTTTACTGAAGCTTTCTTT
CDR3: CAWRPLEGFWFTEAFF